The 25 T cell receptor beta chains below were found in one sample sequenced in a study of technical replicates of blood from a handful of donors. Produced via immunoSEQ multiplex PCR; TCRdb's table is partial and in-frame only. Among approximately 73,000 clones listed, 85% to 95% were seen once. Sequencing was carried out using T cells isolated from PBMCs. These receptors were taken from a human donor in good health.

The chain has TRBV28 and TRBJ2-7; TRBD2 agrees at 10 bases. Germline V lookup: CDR1 MDHEN, CDR2 SYDVKM. This CDR3 has 16 amino acids. The V gene end was trimmed by 4 bases and the J gene end by 2 bases; junction bases not matched to a gene: 8. The CDR3 loop is CASSSPSSGRAYEQYF. The CDR3 nucleotides are TGTGCCAGCAGTTCTCCCTCCAGCGGGAGGGCCTACGAGCAGTACTTC.

CDR3 in DNA: TGTGCCAGCAGTTCTCCCCGACAGGTTGAACTATATGGCTACACCTTC. Protein sequence: CASSSPRQVELYGYTF. The V gene is TRBV28, the J gene TRBJ1-2, with a weak D call TRBD1 (6 bases). The V end was cut by 4 bases, the J end by 5 bases, with 20 bases between. The CDR3 loop spans 16 amino acids. Germline CDR1 MDHEN, CDR2 SYDVKM.

J is TRBJ2-1 and V is TRBV19; D may be TRBD2 (6 bases). This CDR3 comprises 15 residues. Germline CDR1 and CDR2: LNHDA and SQIVND (reference sequence). The V end was cut by 3 bases, the J end by 8 bases, with 17 bases between. The DNA for the CDR3 is TGTGCCAGTAGTATGTCAACGGGAGCTGTGTATGAGCAGTTCTTC. It codes for CASSMSTGAVYEQFF.

V is TRBV5-4 and J is TRBJ2-2; the match to TRBD2 covers 9 bases. Germline V gene sequence: CDR1 SGHNT, CDR2 YYREEE (reference sequence). The CDR3 extends over 16 amino acids. V lost 2 bases, J lost 7 bases, and 9 bases stayed unmatched. CDR3: CASSFSAGGPLGELFF. CDR3 DNA: TGTGCCAGCAGCTTTAGTGCGGGAGGGCCTCTCGGGGAGCTGTTTTTT.

The V gene is TRBV27, the J gene TRBJ2-5; TRBD1 might be the D (6 bases). With 5 bases removed from V and 5 bases from J, the gap between germline ends came to 24 bases. Germline V gene sequence: CDR1 MNHEY, CDR2 SMNVEV (reference sequence). The CDR3 runs 17 residues. CDR3 coding DNA: TGTGCCAGCAGTCCAATCCAGGGGCCCCTATTTCCCGAGACCCAGTACTTC. This translates into CASSPIQGPLFPETQYF.

The chain carries TRBV4-1 and TRBJ2-3; 13 nucleotides agree with TRBD2. Trimming at V came to 5 bases and at J to 2 bases, leaving 1 base not matched to a gene. Germline V gives CDR1 MGHRA, CDR2 YSYEKL. The CDR3 extends over 15 amino acids. DNA for the CDR3: TGCGCCAGCAGCGGACTAGCGGGGGACACAGATACGCAGTATTTT. Protein sequence: CASSGLAGDTDTQYF.

The chain uses TRBV5-1 and TRBJ2-7; TRBD1 matches 7 bases. This CDR3 is built from 16 residues. V shed 4 bases, J shed 2 bases, and the junction held 12 bases outside the gene matches. Germline lookup yields CDR1 SGHRS and CDR2 YFSETQ. Written as DNA, the CDR3 is TGCGCCAGCAGCCCGACACTGGGACAGTTTACCTACGAGCAGTACTTC. Its translation is CASSPTLGQFTYEQYF.

The rearrangement links TRBV5-1 to TRBJ2-1; TRBD2 might be the D (6 bases). Trimming removed 0 bases from V and 11 bases from J, with 18 bases in between. There are 15 residues in the CDR3. Germline V lookup: CDR1 SGHRS, CDR2 YFSETQ. The CDR3 nucleotides read TGCGCCAGCAGCTTGGAGGCTAGCGTCCGGGGTAAGCAGTTCTTC. This encodes CASSLEASVRGKQFF.

The rearrangement joins TRBV9 to TRBJ2-5; 10 nucleotides line up with TRBD2. Germline CDR1 is SGDLS and CDR2 is YYNGEE. V was pared by 0 bases and J by 2 bases, with 7 bases of the junction left unmatched. The CDR3 extends over 17 amino acids. The CDR3, as DNA: TGTGCCAGCAGCGTAGCTCGAGGACTAGCGGATCAAGAGACCCAGTACTTC. This sequence encodes CASSVARGLADQETQYF.

This clone was observed once. The V gene is TRBV23-1, the J gene TRBJ1-2; 7 nucleotides line up with TRBD1. TRBV23-1 is annotated as an ORF whose role is uncertain. This CDR3 has 15 amino acids. J was trimmed by 7 bases and V by 6 bases; bases with no gene match: 14. The CDR3 is CASRTPDRVDGGYTF. For the CDR3, the DNA is TGCGCCAGCAGGACTCCCGACAGGGTCGACGGTGGCTACACCTTC.

This sequence joins TRBV11-3 and TRBJ2-7; 12 positions match TRBD2. CDR1 is SGHNT, CDR2 YENEEA, per germline. Unmatched junction bases numbered 4, after V lost 5 bases and J lost 2 bases. The CDR3 spans 15 residues. The CDR3 nucleotides read TGTGCCAGCAGCCCGAGGACTAGCGGGACCTACGAGCAGTACTTC. It is translated as CASSPRTSGTYEQYF.

This chain joins TRBV19 and TRBJ1-4; TRBD1 is a possible D gene (6 bases). The CDR3 runs 14 residues. In germline, CDR1 is LNHDA, CDR2 SQIVND (reference sequence). The germline V and J ends were trimmed by 2 bases and 8 bases, with 12 bases remaining between them. The CDR3 here is CASSIIPQGEKLFF. The CDR3 coding sequence is TGTGCCAGTAGTATAATCCCCCAGGGGGAAAAACTGTTTTTT.

The gene calls are TRBV30 and TRBJ1-4, with 7 positions matching TRBD1. CDR3 length: 11 residues. The germline V gene has CDR1 GTSNPN and CDR2 SVGIG (reference sequence). V shed 8 bases, J shed 5 bases, and the junction held 2 bases outside the gene matches. The CDR3 coding sequence is TGTGCCCAGGGGGAGAATGAAAAACTGTTTTTT. Amino acids: CAQGENEKLFF.

The chain joins TRBV28 to TRBJ2-4; 9 bases match TRBD2. J was trimmed by 3 bases and V by 3 bases; bases with no gene match: 12. This CDR3 has 18 residues. Germline assignment: CDR1 MDHEN and CDR2 SYDVKM. CDR3 sequence reads: CASSFEVAGGPDKNIQYF. The DNA for the CDR3 is TGTGCCAGCAGTTTTGAGGTTGCGGGAGGGCCGGACAAAAACATTCAGTACTTC.

The rearrangement uses TRBV6-1 and TRBJ2-7, with TRBD2 matching 11 bases. The CDR3 is 15 amino acids. V shed 3 bases and J 5 bases; nucleotides not matched to a gene: 6. Looked up from germline, CDR1 is MNHNS and CDR2 is SASEGT. CDR3 sequence (DNA): TGTGCCAGCAGTGACAAACTAGCGGGAGTCAACGAGCAGTACTTC. Translation: CASSDKLAGVNEQYF.

The V gene is TRBV27, the J gene TRBJ2-7, with TRBD2 matching 8 bases. The CDR3 consists of 14 residues. Germline values: CDR1 MNHEY, CDR2 SMNVEV (reference sequence). Trimming took 2 bases from V and 6 from J; bases not matched to a gene: 6. CDR3 sequence reads: CASSLTAGAGEQYF. For the CDR3, the DNA is TGTGCCAGCAGTTTAACAGCGGGAGCTGGCGAGCAGTACTTC.

In DNA form, the CDR3 reads TGCGCCAGCAGCCAGCCCCGGGAAAGGGACAATGAGCAGTTCTTC. Translation: CASSQPRERDNEQFF. This sequence joins TRBV4-1 and TRBJ2-1, with D maybe TRBD2 (5 bases). This CDR3 has 15 amino acids. With 3 bases removed from V and 5 bases from J, the gap between germline ends came to 14 bases. Germline values: CDR1 MGHRA, CDR2 YSYEKL.

This clone was detected only once. J is TRBJ2-7 and V is TRBV7-8; 9 positions agree with TRBD2. V trimming: 0 bases; J trimming: 4 bases; junction bases outside the gene matches: 7. The CDR3 length is 16 residues. CDR1 and CDR2 (germline): SGHVS, FQNEAQ. The CDR3 loop reads CASSLATIAGVYEQYF. For the CDR3, the DNA is TGTGCCAGCAGCTTAGCGACCATAGCGGGAGTTTACGAGCAGTACTTC.

This chain uses TRBV12-2 with TRBJ2-1; TRBD2 is taken as the D call from the table, unchecked against the DNA. TRBV12-2 is flagged as a pseudogene. There are 15 residues in the CDR3. The CDR3 region is CASRLGTRIYNEQFF. The DNA for the CDR3 is TGTGCAAGTCGCTTAGGGACTAGGATCTACAATGAGCAGTTCTTC.

The chain employs TRBV25-1 and TRBJ1-1; D is unresolved. This CDR3 has 12 residues. Germline lookup yields CDR1 MGHDK and CDR2 SYGVNS. V was clipped by 3 bases and J by 3 bases, with 5 bases between them. This chain's CDR3 is CASSDPYTEAFF. DNA of the CDR3: TGTGCCAGCAGTGACCCCTACACTGAAGCTTTCTTT.

This chain joins TRBV29-1 and TRBJ2-3; weak D call: TRBD2 (6 bases). Trimming took off 1 base at V and 4 bases at J, with 12 bases between the two ends. CDR3 size: 14 residues. Germline V gene sequence: CDR1 SQVTM, CDR2 ANQGSEA. The CDR3 DNA reads as TGCAGCGTTGAAGGGGGCCGGGGGTCAGATACGCAGTATTTT. The encoded protein is CSVEGGRGSDTQYF.

This chain connects TRBV2 to TRBJ1-2; no definite D call. Trimming pared 11 bases from V and 8 bases from J, leaving 24 bases between. The CDR3 is 14 amino acids. Germline V CDR1 and CDR2: SNHLY, FYNNEI. The DNA for the CDR3 is TGTGCCCTATTCCCGGCAAGGAGGGTGGGAGGCTACACCTTC. It specifies CALFPARRVGGYTF.

In its sample, this clone was seen once. The rearrangement uses TRBV19 and TRBJ1-5; D call uncertain. The CDR3 loop spans 18 amino acids. Trimming removed 0 bases from V and 0 bases from J, with 15 bases in between. Germline CDR1 reads LNHDA; CDR2 reads SQIVND (reference sequence). CDR3 residues: CASSIDALLVRSNQPQHF. The CDR3 DNA reads as TGTGCCAGTAGTATAGATGCCCTCTTGGTGCGTAGCAATCAGCCCCAGCATTTT.

The chain combines TRBV4-1 with TRBJ2-7, with 13 bases aligning to TRBD2. Per the germline V gene, CDR1 is MGHRA and CDR2 is YSYEKL. V dropped 3 bases and J dropped 3; count of bases not matched to a gene: 2. CDR3 length: 15 amino acids. Written as DNA, the CDR3 is TGCGCCAGCAGCCAGGGACTAGCGGGGAACTACGAGCAGTACTTC. Translating it yields CASSQGLAGNYEQYF.

The chain combines TRBV15 with TRBJ2-1; the match to TRBD1 covers 8 bases. The trim removed 0 bases at V and 7 bases at J, leaving 8 bases unmatched. Germline CDR1 reads LNHNV; CDR2 reads YYDKDF (reference sequence). The CDR3 has 16 amino acids. The CDR3 is CATSRDTGQVRNEQFF. DNA of the CDR3: TGTGCCACCAGCAGAGATACGGGACAGGTTAGGAATGAGCAGTTCTTC.